This TCR beta chain was sequenced during a study of radiation and T cells in renal cell carcinoma. V was pared by 5 bases and J by 4 bases, with 15 bases between. This CDR3 spans 15 amino acids. Germline V CDR1 and CDR2: MNHEY, SMNVEV (reference sequence). This clone was seen once. Documented time point: blood 2 weeks post-SBRT. Stated treatment: 15 Gy SBRT to primary tumor, nephrectomy 4 weeks later. Produced via immunoSEQ multiplex PCR; TCRdb's table is partial and in-frame only. There are 100,000 to 150,000 clones in the sample; approximately 90% occur only once, and 5% to 6.5% lies in the top ten. Sample: blood, taken from a patient whose treatment included radiotherapy and nephrectomy. This clonotype originated in a woman in her sixties or seventies with renal cell carcinoma. The chain carries TRBV27 and TRBJ1-5; tentatively, D is TRBD1 (5 bases). CDR3 in amino acids: CASSLAGRGNQPQHF. The CDR3 DNA follows: TGTGCCAGCAGTCTCGCAGGCCGGGGGAATCAGCCCCAGCATTTT.